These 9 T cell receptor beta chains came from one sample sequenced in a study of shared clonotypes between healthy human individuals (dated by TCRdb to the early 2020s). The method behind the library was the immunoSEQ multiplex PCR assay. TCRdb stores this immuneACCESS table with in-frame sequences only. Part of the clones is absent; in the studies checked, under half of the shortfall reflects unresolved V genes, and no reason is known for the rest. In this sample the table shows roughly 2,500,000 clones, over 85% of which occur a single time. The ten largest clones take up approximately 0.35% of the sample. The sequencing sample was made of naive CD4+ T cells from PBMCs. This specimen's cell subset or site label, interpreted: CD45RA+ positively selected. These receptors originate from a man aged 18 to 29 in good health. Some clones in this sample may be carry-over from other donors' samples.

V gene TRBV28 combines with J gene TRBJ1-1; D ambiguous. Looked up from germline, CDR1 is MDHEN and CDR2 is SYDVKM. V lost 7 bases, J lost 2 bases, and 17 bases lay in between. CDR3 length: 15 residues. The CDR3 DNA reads TGTGCCAGCACCCAAACCCCGGACGGTAACACTGAAGCTTTCTTT. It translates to CASTQTPDGNTEAFF.

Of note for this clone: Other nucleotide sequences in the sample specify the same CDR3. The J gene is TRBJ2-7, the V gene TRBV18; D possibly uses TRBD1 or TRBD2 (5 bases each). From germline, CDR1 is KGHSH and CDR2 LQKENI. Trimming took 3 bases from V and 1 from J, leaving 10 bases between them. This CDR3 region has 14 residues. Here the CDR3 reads CASSPGTVSYEQYF. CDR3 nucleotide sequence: TGTGCCAGCTCACCCGGGACGGTTTCCTACGAGCAGTACTTC.

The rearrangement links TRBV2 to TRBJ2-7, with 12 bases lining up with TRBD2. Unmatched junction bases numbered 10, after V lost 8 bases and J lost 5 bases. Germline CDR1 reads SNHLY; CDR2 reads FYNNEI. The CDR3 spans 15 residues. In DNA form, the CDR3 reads TGTGCCAGCGGTCGAACTAGCGGGAGGTCCAACGAGCAGTACTTC. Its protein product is CASGRTSGRSNEQYF.

CDR3 in DNA: TGTGCCACAAACCCGCGGACAGGGGGGAGCACAGATACGCAGTATTTT. Translated: CATNPRTGGSTDTQYF. The rearrangement joins TRBV28 to TRBJ2-3; 10 bases match TRBD1. CDR1 MDHEN and CDR2 SYDVKM come from the germline V gene. The CDR3 totals 16 residues. The ends lost 10 bases at V and 0 bases at J; junction bases unmatched: 10.

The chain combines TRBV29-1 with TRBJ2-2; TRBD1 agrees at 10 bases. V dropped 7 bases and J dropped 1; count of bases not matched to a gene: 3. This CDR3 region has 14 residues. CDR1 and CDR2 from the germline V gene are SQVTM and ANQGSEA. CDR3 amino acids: CSGGQGGNTGELFF. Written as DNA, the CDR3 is TGCAGCGGCGGACAGGGGGGGAACACCGGGGAGCTGTTTTTT.

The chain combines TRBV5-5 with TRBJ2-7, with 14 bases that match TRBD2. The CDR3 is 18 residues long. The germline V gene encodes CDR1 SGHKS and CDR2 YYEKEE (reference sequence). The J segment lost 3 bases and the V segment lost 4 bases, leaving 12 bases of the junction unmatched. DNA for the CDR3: TGTGCCAGCAGCCGGATCGAGACCGGGACTAGCGGGAGCTACGAGCAGTACTTC. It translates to CASSRIETGTSGSYEQYF.

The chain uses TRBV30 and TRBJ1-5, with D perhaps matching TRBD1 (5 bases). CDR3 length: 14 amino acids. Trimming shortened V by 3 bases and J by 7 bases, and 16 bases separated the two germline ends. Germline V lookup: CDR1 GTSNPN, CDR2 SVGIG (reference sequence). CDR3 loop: CAWSGTSVRQPQHF. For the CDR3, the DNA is TGTGCCTGGAGCGGGACTTCAGTACGGCAGCCCCAGCATTTT.

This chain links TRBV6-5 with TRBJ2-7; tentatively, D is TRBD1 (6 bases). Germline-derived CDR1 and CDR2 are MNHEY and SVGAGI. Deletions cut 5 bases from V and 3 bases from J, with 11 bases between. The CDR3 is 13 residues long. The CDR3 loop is CASSRTDLYEQYF. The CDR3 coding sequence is TGTGCCAGCAGTCGGACAGATCTCTACGAGCAGTACTTC.

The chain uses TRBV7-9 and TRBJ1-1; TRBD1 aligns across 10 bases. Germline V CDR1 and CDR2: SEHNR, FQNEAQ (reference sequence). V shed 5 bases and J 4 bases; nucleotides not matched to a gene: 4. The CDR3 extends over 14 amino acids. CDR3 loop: CASSRGQGSTEAFF. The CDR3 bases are TGTGCCAGCAGCCGGGGACAGGGGAGCACTGAAGCTTTCTTT.